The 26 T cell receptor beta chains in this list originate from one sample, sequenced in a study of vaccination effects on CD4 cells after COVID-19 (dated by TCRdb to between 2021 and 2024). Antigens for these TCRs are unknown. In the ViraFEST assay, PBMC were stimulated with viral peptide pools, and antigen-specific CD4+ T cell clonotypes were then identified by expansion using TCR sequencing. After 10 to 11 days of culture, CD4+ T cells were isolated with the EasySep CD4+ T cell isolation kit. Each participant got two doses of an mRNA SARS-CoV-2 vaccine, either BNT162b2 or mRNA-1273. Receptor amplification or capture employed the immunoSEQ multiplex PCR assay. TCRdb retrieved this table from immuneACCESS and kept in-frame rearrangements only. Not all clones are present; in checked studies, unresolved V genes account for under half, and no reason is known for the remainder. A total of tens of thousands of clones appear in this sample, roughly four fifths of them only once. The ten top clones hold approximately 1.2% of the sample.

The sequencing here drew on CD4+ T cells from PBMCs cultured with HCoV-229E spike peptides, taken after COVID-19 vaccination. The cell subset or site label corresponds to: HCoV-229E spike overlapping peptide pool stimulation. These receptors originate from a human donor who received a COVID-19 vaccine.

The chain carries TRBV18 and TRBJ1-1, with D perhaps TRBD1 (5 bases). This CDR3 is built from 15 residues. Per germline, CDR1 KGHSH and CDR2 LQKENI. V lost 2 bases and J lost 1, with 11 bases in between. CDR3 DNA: TGTGCCAGCTCACCATGGGAGGGGTCGAACACTGAAGCTTTCTTT. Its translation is CASSPWEGSNTEAFF.

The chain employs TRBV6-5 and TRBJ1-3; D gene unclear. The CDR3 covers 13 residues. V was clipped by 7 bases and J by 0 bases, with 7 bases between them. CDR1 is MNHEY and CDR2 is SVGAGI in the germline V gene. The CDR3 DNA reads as TGTGCCAGCATGCACTACTCTGGAAACACCATATATTTT. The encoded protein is CASMHYSGNTIYF.

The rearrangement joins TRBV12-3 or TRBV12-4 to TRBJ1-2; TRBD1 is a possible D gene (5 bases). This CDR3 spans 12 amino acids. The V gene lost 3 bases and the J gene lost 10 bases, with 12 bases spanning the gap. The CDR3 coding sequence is TGTGCCAGCAGTTTTTATGGGGGAGTCTACACCTTC. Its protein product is CASSFYGGVYTF.

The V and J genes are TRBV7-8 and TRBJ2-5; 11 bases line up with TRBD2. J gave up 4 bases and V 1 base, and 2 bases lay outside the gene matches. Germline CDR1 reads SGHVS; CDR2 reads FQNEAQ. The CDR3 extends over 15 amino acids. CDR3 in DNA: TGTGCCAGCAGCTTAGGTCTAGCGGGGGGAGAGACCCAGTACTTC. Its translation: CASSLGLAGGETQYF.

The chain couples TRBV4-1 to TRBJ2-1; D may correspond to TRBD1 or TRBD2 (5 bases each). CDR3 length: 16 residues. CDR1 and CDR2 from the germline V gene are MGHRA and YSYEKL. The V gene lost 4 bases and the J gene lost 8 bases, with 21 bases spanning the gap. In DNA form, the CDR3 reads TGCGCCAGCAGCCCCACATTCCTGAGAGGGGTTGATGAGCAGTTCTTC. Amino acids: CASSPTFLRGVDEQFF.

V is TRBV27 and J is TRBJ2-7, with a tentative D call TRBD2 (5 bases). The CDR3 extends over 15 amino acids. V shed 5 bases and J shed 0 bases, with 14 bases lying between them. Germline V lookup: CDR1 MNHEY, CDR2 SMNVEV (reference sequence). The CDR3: CASSAQAGSSYEQYV. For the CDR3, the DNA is TGTGCCAGCAGTGCTCAAGCTGGGAGCTCCTACGAGCAGTACGTC.

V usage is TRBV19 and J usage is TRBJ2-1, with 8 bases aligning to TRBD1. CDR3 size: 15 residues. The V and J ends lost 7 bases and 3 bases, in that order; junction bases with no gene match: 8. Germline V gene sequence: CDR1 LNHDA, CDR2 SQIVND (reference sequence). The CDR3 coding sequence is TGTGCCAGTAAAGAGACAGGGGTGGACTACAATGAGCAGTTCTTC. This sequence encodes CASKETGVDYNEQFF. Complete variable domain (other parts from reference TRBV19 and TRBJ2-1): DGGITQSPKYLFRKEGQNVTLSCEQNLNHDAMYWYRQDPGQGLRLIYYSQIVNDFQKGDIAEGYSVSREKKESFPLTVTSAQKNPTAFYLCASKETGVDYNEQFFGPGTRLTVL.

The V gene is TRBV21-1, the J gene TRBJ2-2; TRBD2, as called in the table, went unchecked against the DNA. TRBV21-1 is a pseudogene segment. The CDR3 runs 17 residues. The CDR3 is CASSSDSGTSHTGELFF. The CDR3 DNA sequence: TGTGCCAGCAGCTCGGATAGTGGGACTAGCCACACCGGGGAGCTGTTTTTT.

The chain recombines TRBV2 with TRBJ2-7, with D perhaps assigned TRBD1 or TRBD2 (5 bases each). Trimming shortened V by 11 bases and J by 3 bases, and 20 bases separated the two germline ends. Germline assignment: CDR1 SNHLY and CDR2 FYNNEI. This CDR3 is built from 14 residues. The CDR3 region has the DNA TGTGCCGCACGCCGGGACCGAGGATTCTACGAGCAGTACGTC. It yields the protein CAARRDRGFYEQYV.

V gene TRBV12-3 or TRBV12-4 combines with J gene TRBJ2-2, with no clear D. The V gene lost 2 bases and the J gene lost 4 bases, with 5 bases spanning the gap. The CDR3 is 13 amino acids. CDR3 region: CASSLSLTGELFF. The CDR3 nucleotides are TGTGCCAGCAGTTTATCCCTCACCGGGGAGCTGTTTTTT.

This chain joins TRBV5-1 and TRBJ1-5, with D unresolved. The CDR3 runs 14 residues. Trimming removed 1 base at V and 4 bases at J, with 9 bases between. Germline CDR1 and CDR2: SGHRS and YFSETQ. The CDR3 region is CASSLSLGNQPQHF. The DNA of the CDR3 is TGCGCCAGCAGCTTGTCCCTAGGTAATCAGCCCCAGCATTTT.

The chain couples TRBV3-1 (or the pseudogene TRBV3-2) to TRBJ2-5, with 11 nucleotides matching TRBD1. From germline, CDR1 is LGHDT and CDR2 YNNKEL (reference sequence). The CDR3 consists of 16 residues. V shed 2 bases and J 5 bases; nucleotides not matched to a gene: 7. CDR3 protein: CASSQFGTGGLETQYF. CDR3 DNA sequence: TGTGCCAGCAGCCAATTTGGGACAGGGGGATTGGAGACCCAGTACTTC.

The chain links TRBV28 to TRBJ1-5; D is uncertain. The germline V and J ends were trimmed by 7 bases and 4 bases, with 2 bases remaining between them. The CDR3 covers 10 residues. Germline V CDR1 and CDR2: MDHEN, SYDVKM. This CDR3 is CASNNQPQHF. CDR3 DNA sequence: TGTGCCAGCAATAATCAGCCCCAGCATTTT. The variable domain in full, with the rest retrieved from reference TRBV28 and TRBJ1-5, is DVKVTQSSRYLVKRTGEKVFLECVQDMDHENMFWYRQDPGLGLRLIYFSYDVKMKEKGDIPEGYSVSREKKERFSLILESASTNQTSMYLCASNNQPQHFGDGTRLSIL.

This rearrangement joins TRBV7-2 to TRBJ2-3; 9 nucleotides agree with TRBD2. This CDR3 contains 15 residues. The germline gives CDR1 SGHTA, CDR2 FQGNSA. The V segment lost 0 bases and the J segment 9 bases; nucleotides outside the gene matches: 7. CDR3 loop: CASSLALAGAGTQYF. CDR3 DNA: TGTGCCAGCAGCTTAGCACTAGCGGGCGCAGGAACGCAGTATTTT.

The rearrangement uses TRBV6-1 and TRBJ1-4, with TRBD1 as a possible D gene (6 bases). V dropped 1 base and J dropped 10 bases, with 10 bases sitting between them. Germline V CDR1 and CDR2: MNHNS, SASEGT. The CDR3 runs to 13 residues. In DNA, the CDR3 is TGTGCCAGCAGTGAAGGGGGGGGGCGAAAACTGTTTTTT. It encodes CASSEGGGRKLFF.

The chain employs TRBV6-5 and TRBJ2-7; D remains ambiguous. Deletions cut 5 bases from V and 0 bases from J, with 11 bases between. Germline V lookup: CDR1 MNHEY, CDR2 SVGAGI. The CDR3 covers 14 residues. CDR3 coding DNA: TGTGCCAGCAGTCCCGTGCGGAACTCCTACGAGCAGTACGTC. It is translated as CASSPVRNSYEQYV.

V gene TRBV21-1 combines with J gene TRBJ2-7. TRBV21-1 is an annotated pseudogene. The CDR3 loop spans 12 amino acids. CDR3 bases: TGTGCCAGCAGCCAGGACCATTACGAGCAGTACGTC. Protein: CASSQDHYEQYV.

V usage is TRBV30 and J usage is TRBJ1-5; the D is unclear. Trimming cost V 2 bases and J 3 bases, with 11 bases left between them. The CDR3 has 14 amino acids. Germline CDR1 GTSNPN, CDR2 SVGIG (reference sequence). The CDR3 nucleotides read TGTGCCTGGAGTCGACCGTCGTACAATCAGCCCCAGCATTTT. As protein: CAWSRPSYNQPQHF.

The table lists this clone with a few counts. CDR3 protein: CASSVEGTGLGTEAFF. Written as DNA, the CDR3 is TGTGCCAGCAGCGTAGAAGGGACAGGGTTAGGCACTGAAGCTTTCTTT. V and J are TRBV9 and TRBJ1-1, with TRBD1 identical over 9 bases. This CDR3 spans 16 amino acids. The germline V gene has CDR1 SGDLS and CDR2 YYNGEE. The trim removed 0 bases at V and 4 bases at J, leaving 7 bases unmatched.

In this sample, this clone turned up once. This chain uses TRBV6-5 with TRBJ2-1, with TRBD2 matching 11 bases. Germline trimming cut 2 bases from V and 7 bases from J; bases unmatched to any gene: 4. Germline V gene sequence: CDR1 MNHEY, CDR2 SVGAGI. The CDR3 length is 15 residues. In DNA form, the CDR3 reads TGTGCCAGCAGTTACCGGCTAGCGGGGGGAAATGAGCAGTTCTTC. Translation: CASSYRLAGGNEQFF.

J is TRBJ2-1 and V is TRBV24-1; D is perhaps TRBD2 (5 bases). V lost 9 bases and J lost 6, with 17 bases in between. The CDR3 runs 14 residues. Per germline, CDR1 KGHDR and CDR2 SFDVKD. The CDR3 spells CATGSRTGSNEQFF. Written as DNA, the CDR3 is TGTGCCACCGGAAGCCGAACGGGATCCAATGAGCAGTTCTTC.

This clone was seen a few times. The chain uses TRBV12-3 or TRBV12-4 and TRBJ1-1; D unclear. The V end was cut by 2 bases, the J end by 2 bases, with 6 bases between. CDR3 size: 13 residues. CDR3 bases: TGTGCCAGCAGTTTACTCCAAAACACTGAAGCTTTCTTT. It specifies CASSLLQNTEAFF.

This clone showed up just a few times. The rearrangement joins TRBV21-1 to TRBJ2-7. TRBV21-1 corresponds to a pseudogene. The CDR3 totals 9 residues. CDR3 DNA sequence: TGTGCCAGCAGCAAAGCAGAGTACGTC. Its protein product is CASSKAEYV.

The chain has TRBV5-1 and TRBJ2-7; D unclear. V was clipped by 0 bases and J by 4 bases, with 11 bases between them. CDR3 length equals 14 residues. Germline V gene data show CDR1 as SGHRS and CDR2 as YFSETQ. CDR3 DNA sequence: TGCGCCAGCAGCTTGGACCTGACTGGATACGAGCAGTACGTC. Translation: CASSLDLTGYEQYV.

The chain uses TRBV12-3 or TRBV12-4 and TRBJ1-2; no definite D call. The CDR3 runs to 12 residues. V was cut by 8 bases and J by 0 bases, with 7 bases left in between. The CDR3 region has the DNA TGTGCCAGCGGAAAGACTAACTATGGCTACACCTTC. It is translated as CASGKTNYGYTF.

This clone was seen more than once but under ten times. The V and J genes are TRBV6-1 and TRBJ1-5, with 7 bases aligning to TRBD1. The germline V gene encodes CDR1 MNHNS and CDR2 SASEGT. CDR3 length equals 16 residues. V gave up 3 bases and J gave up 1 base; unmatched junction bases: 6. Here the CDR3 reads CASSDTGRGSNQPQHF. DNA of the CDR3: TGTGCCAGCAGTGACACGGGCAGGGGGAGCAATCAGCCCCAGCATTTT.